Listed below are T cell receptor beta chains from one sample, sequenced in a study of shared clonotypes between healthy human individuals. Repertoires were generated with immunoSEQ multiplex PCR, while TCRdb's copy carries only in-frame clones and drops some. Among over a million clones listed, approximately 78% were seen once. The sample consisted of memory CD4+ T cells from PBMCs. These receptors all come from a man aged 18 to 29 in good health. Some clones in this sample may be carry-over from other donors' samples. The CDR3 runs from the conserved cysteine through the conserved F or W. Fields, in order: CDR3 length, D gene, clone size, V gene, J gene, CDR3 DNA, CDR3 protein. D genes are given only for firm matches. Rows may omit the clone size; those that give it use once, few, many or a size class.

14	NA	NA	TRBV9	TRBJ2-7	TGTGCCAGCAGCGTAGGGGGCGGGACCTACGAGCAGTACTTC	CASSVGGGTYEQYF
14	NA	NA	TRBV18	TRBJ2-5	TGTGCCAGCTCACCACCCCAAAGTAGAGAGACCCAGTACTTC	CASSPPQSRETQYF
16	NA	NA	TRBV28	TRBJ2-2	TGTGCCAGCAGTTCAAGGGACGGAACATACACCGGGGAGCTGTTTTTT	CASSSRDGTYTGELFF
13	NA	NA	TRBV28	TRBJ1-5	TGTGCCAGCAGGCCGGGACTATATGGTCCCCAGCATTTT	CASRPGLYGPQHF
16	TRBD1	once	TRBV27	TRBJ2-4	TGTGCCAGCAGTCAACGTCCCGGGACAGGGAACGACATTCAGTACTTC	CASSQRPGTGNDIQYF
16	NA	NA	TRBV18	TRBJ2-2	TGTGCCAGCTCGCGCTCCGCCGCCAGGGACGCCGGGGAGCTGTTTTTT	CASSRSAARDAGELFF
15	TRBD2	once	TRBV5-6	TRBJ2-3	TGTGCCAGCAGCCCTGGGACTAGCGGGAGCGATACGCAGTATTTT	CASSPGTSGSDTQYF
14	TRBD1	once	TRBV19	TRBJ1-6	TGTGCCAGTAAAGGACAGGGTTACGGTTCACCCCTCCACTTT	CASKGQGYGSPLHF
14	NA	NA	TRBV5-1	TRBJ2-7	TGCGCCAGCAGCCTACAGGACCCTGGTTACGAGCAGTACTTC	CASSLQDPGYEQYF
13	TRBD1	NA	TRBV5-1	TRBJ1-1	TGCGCCAGCAGCTTGAACAGGGGAACTGAAGCTTTCTTT	CASSLNRGTEAFF
16	NA	NA	TRBV10-1	TRBJ2-2	TGCGCCAGCAGTGACCCGACCGGGAGAGGCACCGGGGAGCTGTTTTTT	CASSDPTGRGTGELFF
16	TRBD2	NA	TRBV4-1	TRBJ2-2	TGCGCCAGCAGTAACCTAGCGGGAGCGCGAACCGGGGAGCTGTTTTTT	CASSNLAGARTGELFF
14	TRBD1	NA	TRBV10-3	TRBJ2-7	TGTGCCATCATGGAAGGGACAGGGAATTACGAGCAGTACTTC	CAIMEGTGNYEQYF
13	NA	NA	TRBV28	TRBJ2-1	TGTGCCAGCAAAGAGGGAGTGTACAATGAGCAGTTCTTC	CASKEGVYNEQFF
17	TRBD2	once	TRBV4-3	TRBJ2-6	TGCGCCAGCAGCCAAGATCCTCGGGGGGCTGGGGCCAACGTCCTGACTTTC	CASSQDPRGAGANVLTF
15	NA	once	TRBV28	TRBJ2-5	TGTGCCAGCGGGCTTACTAGCACTTTCCGGGAGACCCAGTACTTC	CASGLTSTFRETQYF
17	TRBD1	NA	TRBV28	TRBJ1-2	TGTGCCAGCAGTTTATCCGTCCGGGACAGATCTAACTATGGCTACACCTTC	CASSLSVRDRSNYGYTF
12	NA	NA	TRBV28	TRBJ2-2	TGTGCCAGCATCCGGGGTACCGGGGAGCTGTTTTTT	CASIRGTGELFF
11	NA	NA	TRBV6-1	TRBJ2-7	TGTGCCAGCAGTTTTGGCGGGGAGCAGTACTTC	CASSFGGEQYF
11	TRBD1	NA	TRBV20-1	TRBJ1-2	TGCAGTGCTACGGACAGGGATGTCTACACCTTC	CSATDRDVYTF